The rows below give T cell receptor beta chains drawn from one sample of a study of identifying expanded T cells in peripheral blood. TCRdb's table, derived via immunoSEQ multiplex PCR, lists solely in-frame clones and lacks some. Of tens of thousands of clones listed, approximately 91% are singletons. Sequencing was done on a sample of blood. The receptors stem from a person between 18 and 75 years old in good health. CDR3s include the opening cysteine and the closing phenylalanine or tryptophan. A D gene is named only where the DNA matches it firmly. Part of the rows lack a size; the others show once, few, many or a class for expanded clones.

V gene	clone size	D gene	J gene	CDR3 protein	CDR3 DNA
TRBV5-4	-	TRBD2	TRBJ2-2	CASSPRTSGNTGELFF	TGTGCCAGCAGCCCACGGACTAGCGGGAACACCGGGGAGCTGTTTTTT
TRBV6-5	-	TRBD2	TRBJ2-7	CASSYSGASGTYEQYF	TGTGCCAGCAGTTACTCGGGAGCTAGCGGCACCTACGAGCAGTACTTC
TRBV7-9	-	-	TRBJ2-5	CASRPEALGETQYF	TGTGCCAGCAGGCCCGAGGCCCTCGGTGAGACCCAGTACTTC
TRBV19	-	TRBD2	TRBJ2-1	CASSTDGTSGYNEQFF	TGTGCCAGTAGTACCGACGGGACTAGCGGATACAATGAGCAGTTCTTC
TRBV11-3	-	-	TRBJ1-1	CASSLDPGNTEAFF	TGTGCCAGCAGCTTAGATCCAGGGAACACTGAAGCTTTCTTT
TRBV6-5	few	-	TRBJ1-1	CASSYTPGTEAFF	TGTGCCAGCAGTTACACACCGGGGACTGAAGCTTTCTTT
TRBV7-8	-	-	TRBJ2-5	CASSLFGTVVTQYF	TGTGCCAGCAGCTTATTTGGAACAGTGGTGACCCAGTACTTC
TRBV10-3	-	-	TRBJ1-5	CATSRDTNQPQHF	TGTGCCACCAGCCGGGACACCAATCAGCCCCAGCATTTT
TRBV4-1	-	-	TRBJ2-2	CASSHPASTGELFF	TGCGCCAGCAGCCACCCCGCGTCCACCGGGGAGCTGTTTTTT
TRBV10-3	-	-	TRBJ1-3	CAISESRSSGNTIYF	TGTGCCATCAGTGAGTCAAGGAGCTCTGGAAACACCATATATTTT
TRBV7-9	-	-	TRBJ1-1	CASRFGRGYEAFF	TGTGCCAGCAGGTTCGGAAGAGGGTATGAAGCTTTCTTT